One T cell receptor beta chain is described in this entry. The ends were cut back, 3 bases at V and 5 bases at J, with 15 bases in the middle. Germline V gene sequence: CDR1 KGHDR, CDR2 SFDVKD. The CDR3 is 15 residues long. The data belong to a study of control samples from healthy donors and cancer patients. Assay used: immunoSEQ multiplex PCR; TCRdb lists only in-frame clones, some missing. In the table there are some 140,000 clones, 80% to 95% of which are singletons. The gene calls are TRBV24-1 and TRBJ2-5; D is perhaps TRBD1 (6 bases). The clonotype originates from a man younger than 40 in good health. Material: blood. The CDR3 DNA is TGTGCCACCAGTGATAGATTACAGGGTTCGGAGACCCAGTACTTC. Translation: CATSDRLQGSETQYF.